This T cell receptor beta chain appears in the sequencing data of a study of T cells in Graves' hyperthyroidism and ophthalmopathy. RNA transcripts provided the source from which TCR beta CDR3 regions were amplified. With the HTBI primer set, the TCR CDR3 went through a first round of RT-PCR. TCRdb analysed the multiplex PCR reads with MiXCR anew, one entry per CDR3 protein. The repertoire holds roughly 500,000 distinct CDR3 sequences, about 45% seen once, with roughly 45% in the top ten. As to this clonotype: Its specificity is not known.

General observations from the study: Most thyroid clonotypes expanded above 0.001 were also detected in blood.

V was trimmed by 0 bases and J by 5 bases, leaving 7 bases between them. The CDR3 totals 13 residues. The germline V gene has CDR1 LGHDT and CDR2 YNNKEL (reference sequence). V and J are TRBV3-1 and TRBJ1-2; D unclear. The sequencing input was peripheral blood or thyroid tissue (not recorded which). The TCR comes from an adult woman with Graves' disease, either hyperthyroidism or ophthalmopathy (not recorded which). DNA of the CDR3: TGTGCCAGCAGCCAAGAGGAAGGGTATGGCTACACCTTC. Translating it yields CASSQEEGYGYTF.